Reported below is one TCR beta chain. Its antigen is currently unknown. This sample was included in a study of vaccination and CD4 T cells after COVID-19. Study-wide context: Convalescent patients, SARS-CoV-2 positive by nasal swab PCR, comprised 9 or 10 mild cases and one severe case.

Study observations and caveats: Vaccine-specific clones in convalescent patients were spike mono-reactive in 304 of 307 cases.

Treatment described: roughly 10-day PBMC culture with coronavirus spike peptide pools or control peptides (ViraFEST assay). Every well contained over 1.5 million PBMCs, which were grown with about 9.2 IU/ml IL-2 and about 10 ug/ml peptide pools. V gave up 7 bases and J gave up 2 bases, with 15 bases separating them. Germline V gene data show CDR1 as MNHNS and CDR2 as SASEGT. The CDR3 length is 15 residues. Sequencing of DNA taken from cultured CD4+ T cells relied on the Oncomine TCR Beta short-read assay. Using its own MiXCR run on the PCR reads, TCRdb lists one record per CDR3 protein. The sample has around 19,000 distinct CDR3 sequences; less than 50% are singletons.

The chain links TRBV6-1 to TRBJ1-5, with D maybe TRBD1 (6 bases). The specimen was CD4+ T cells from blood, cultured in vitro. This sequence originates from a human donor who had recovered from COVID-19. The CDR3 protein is CASNKGGAGNQPQHF. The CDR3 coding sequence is TGTGCCAGCAATAAGGGGGGGGCCGGCAATCAGCCCCAGCATTTT.